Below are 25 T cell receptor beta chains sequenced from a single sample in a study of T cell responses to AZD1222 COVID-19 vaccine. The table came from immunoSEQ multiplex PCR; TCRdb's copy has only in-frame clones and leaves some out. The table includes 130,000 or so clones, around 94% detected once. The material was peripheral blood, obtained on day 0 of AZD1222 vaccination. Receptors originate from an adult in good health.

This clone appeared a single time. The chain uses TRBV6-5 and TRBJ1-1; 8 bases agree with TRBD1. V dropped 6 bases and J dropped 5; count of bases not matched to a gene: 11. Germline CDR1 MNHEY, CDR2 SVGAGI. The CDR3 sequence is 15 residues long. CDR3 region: CASRLHPTGETEAFF. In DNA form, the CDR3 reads TGTGCCAGCAGGCTACACCCGACAGGGGAGACTGAAGCTTTCTTT.

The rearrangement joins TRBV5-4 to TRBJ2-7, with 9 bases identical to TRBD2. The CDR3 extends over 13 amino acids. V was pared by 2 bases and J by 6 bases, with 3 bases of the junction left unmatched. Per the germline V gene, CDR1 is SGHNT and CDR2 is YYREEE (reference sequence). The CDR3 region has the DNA TGTGCCAGCAGCTTCAGTAGCGGGAGCGAGCAGTACTTC. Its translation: CASSFSSGSEQYF.

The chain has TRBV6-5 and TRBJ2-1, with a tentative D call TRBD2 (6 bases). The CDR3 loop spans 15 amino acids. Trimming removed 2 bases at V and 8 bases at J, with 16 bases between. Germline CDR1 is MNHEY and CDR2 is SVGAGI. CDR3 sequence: CASSYGGSRYDEQFF. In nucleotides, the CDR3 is TGTGCCAGCAGTTACGGAGGGTCCCGCTATGATGAGCAGTTCTTC.

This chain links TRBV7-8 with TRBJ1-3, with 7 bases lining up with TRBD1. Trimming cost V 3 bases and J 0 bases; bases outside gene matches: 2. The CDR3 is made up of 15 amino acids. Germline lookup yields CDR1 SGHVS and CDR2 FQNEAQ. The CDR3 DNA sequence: TGTGCCAGCAGCTTTACAGGGGTCTCTGGAAACACCATATATTTT. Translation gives CASSFTGVSGNTIYF.

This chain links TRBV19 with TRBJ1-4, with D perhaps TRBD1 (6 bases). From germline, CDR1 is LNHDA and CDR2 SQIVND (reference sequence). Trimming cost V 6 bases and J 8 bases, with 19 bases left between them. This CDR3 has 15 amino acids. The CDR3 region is CASSVVAAGGEKLFF. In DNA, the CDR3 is TGTGCCAGTAGCGTAGTGGCGGCGGGGGGCGAAAAACTGTTTTTT. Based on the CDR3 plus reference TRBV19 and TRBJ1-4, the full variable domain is DGGITQSPKYLFRKEGQNVTLSCEQNLNHDAMYWYRQDPGQGLRLIYYSQIVNDFQKGDIAEGYSVSREKKESFPLTVTSAQKNPTAFYLCASSVVAAGGEKLFFGSGTQLSVL.

CDR3 coding DNA: TGTGCCAGTACGACGGGGACAGGGGGGACGGGCACTGAAGCTTTCTTT. Protein sequence: CASTTGTGGTGTEAFF. V and J are TRBV19 and TRBJ1-1, with TRBD1 matching 11 bases. CDR1 LNHDA and CDR2 SQIVND come from the germline V gene (reference sequence). This CDR3 comprises 16 residues. After removal of 7 bases from V and 4 bases from J, the junction contained 11 bases not matched to a gene.

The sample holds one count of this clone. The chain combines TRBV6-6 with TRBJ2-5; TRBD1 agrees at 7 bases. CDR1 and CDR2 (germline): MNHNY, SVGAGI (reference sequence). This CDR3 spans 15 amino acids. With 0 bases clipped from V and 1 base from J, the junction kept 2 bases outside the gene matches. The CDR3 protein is CASSYSAGGQETQYF. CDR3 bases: TGTGCCAGCAGTTACTCGGCAGGGGGCCAAGAGACCCAGTACTTC.

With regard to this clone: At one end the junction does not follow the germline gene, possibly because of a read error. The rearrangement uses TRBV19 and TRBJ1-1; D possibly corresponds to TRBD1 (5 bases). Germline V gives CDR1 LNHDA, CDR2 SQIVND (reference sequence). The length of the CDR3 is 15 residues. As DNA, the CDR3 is TGTGCCAGTAGGGGCGTTGGACAACTGAAAACTGAAGCTTTCTTT. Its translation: CASRGVGQLKTEAFF.

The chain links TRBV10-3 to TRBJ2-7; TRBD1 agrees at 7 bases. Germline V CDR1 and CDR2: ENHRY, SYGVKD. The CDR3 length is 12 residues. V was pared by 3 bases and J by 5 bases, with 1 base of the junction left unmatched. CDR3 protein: CAISDDRDEQYF. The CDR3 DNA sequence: TGTGCCATCAGTGACGACAGGGACGAGCAGTACTTC.

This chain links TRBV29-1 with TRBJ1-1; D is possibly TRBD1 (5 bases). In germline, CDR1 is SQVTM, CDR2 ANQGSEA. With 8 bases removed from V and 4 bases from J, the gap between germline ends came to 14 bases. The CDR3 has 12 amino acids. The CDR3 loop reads CSSGGGGTEAFF. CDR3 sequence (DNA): TGCAGCTCCGGCGGGGGTGGCACTGAAGCTTTCTTT. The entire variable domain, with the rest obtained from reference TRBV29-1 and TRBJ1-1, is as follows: SAVISQKPSRDICQRGTSLTIQCQVDSQVTMMFWYRQQPGQSLTLIATANQGSEATYESGFVIDKFPISRPNLTFSTLTVSNMSPEDSSIYLCSSGGGGTEAFFGQGTRLTVV.

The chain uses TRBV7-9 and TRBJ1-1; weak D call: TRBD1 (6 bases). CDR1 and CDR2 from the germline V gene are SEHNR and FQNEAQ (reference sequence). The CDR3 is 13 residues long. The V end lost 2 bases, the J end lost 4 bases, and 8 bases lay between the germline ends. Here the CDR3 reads CASSLKGGTEAFF. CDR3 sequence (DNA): TGTGCCAGCAGCTTAAAGGGGGGCACTGAAGCTTTCTTT.

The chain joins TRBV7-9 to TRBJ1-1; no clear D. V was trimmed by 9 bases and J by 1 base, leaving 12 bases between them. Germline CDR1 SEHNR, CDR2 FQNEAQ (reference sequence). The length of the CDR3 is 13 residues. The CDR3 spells CASARGPNTEAFF. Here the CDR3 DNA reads TGTGCCAGTGCCCGCGGCCCGAACACTGAAGCTTTCTTT.

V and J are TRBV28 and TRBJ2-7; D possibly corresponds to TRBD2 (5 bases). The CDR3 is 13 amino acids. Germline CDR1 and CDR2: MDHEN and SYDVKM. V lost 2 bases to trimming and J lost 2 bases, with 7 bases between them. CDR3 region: CASSLDYPYEQYF. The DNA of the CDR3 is TGTGCCAGCAGTTTAGACTATCCCTACGAGCAGTACTTC.

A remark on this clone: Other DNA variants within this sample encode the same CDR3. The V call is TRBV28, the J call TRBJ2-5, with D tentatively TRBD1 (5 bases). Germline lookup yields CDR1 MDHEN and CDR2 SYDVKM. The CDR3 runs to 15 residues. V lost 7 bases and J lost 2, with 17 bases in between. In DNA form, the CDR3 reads TGTGCCAGCACCCCCGGGTTAGGGGCTCAAGAGACCCAGTACTTC. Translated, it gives CASTPGLGAQETQYF. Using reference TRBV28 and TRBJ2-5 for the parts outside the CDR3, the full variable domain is DVKVTQSSRYLVKRTGEKVFLECVQDMDHENMFWYRQDPGLGLRLIYFSYDVKMKEKGDIPEGYSVSREKKERFSLILESASTNQTSMYLCASTPGLGAQETQYFGPGTRLLVL.

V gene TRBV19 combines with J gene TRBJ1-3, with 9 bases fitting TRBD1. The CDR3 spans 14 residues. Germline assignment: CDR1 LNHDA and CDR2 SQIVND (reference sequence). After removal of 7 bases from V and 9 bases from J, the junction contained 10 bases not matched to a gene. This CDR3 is CASKITGGRSTIYF. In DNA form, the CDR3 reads TGTGCCAGTAAGATTACAGGGGGCCGCTCCACCATATATTTT.

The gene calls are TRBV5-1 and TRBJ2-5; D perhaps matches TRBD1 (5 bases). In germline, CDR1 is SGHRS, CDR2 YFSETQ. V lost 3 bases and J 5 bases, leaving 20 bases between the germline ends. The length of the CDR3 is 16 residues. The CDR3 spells CASSSVPAGKTETQYF. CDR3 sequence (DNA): TGCGCCAGCAGCTCCGTCCCCGCAGGGAAAACGGAGACCCAGTACTTC. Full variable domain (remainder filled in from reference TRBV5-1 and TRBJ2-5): KAGVTQTPRYLIKTRGQQVTLSCSPISGHRSVSWYQQTPGQGLQFLFEYFSETQRNKGNFPGRFSGRQFSNSRSEMNVSTLELGDSALYLCASSSVPAGKTETQYFGPGTRLLVL.

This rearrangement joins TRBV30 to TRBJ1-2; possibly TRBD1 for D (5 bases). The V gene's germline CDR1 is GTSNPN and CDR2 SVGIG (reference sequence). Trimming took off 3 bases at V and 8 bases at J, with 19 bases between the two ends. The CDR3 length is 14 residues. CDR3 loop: CAWSAPGGFKGYTF. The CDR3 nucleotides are TGTGCCTGGAGCGCTCCCGGGGGGTTTAAAGGCTACACCTTC.

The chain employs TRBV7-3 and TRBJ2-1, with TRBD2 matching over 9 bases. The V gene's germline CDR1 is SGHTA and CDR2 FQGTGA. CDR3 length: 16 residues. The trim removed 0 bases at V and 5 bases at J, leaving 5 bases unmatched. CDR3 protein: CASSLTGGTSNNEQFF. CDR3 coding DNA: TGTGCCAGCAGCTTAACAGGGGGGACTAGCAACAATGAGCAGTTCTTC.

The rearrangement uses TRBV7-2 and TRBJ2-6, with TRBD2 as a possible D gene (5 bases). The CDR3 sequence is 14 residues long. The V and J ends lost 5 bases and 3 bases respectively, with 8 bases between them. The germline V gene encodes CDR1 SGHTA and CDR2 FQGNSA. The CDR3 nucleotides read TGTGCCAGCAGCCACGGGGATGGGGCCAACGTCCTGACTTTC. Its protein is CASSHGDGANVLTF.

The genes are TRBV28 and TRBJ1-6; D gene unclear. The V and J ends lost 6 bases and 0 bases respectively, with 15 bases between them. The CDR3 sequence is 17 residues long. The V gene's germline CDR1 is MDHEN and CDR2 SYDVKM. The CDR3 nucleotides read TGTGCCAGCAGCGGTGGAAGGGAAAGCTCCTATAATTCACCCCTCCACTTT. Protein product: CASSGGRESSYNSPLHF.

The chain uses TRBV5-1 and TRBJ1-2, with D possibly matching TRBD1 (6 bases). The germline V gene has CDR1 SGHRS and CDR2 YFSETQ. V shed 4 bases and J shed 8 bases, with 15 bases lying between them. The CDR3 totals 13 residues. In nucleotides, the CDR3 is TGCGCCAGCAGCGCAACAGGGACTTTCGGCTACACCTTC. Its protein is CASSATGTFGYTF.

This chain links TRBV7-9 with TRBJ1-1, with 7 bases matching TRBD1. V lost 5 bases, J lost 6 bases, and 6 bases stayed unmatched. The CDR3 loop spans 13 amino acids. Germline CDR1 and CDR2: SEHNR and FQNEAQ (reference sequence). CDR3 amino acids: CASSQGQLAEAFF. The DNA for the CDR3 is TGTGCCAGCAGCCAGGGACAGTTGGCTGAAGCTTTCTTT.

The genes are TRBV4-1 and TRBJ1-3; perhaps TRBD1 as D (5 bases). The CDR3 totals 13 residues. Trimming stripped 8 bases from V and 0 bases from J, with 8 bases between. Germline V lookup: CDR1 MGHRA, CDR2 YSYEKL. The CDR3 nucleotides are TGCGCCAGCGGGGCCGGCTCTGGAAACACCATATATTTT. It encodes CASGAGSGNTIYF.

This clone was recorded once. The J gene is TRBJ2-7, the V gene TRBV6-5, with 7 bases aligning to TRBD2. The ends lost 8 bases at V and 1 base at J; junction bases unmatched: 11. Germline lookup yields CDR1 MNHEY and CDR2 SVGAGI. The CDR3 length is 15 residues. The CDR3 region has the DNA TGTGCCAGCTGGGAGGGGAGCTCGTATTCCTACGAGCAGTACTTC. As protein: CASWEGSSYSYEQYF.

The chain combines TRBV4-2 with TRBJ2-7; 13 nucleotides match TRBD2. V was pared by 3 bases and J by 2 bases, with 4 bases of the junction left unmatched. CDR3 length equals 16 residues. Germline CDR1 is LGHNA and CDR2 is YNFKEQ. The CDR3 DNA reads TGTGCCAGCAGCCAGCCACTAGCGGGAGGGCCCTACGAGCAGTACTTC. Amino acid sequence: CASSQPLAGGPYEQYF.